This T cell receptor (beta chain) was captured by sequencing in a study of CD8+CD57+ T cells in acquired aplastic anemia. About the research overall: Isolated CD4+ and CD8+ cells, once sorted, yielded DNA averaging around 3 ug.

This clonotype has just one count. Antigen specificity is unknown. Patients picked for sequencing had shown CD8+CD57+ cell expansion detected by flow cytometry. The patients, all of them, had severe acquired aplastic anemia. Notes on the study in general: Significance was not reached for CD8+ Simpson's diversity between patients and controls. Shared by patients and controls, approximately 29 CD8+ CDR3s were abundant in patients.

Germline CDR1 and CDR2: LNHDA and SQIVND (reference sequence). CDR3 size: 15 residues. V lost 4 bases, J lost 6 bases, and 9 bases stayed unmatched. Investigators profiled TCR beta VDJ and CDR3 from genomic DNA template. TCRdb itself ran the reads through MiXCR, one entry per CDR3 protein. The sample has 150,000 to 200,000 distinct CDR3 sequences, approximately 52% seen once. This TCR derives from a human donor with aplastic anemia. The chain joins TRBV19 to TRBJ2-1, with TRBD1 matching 7 bases. Sequenced input: sorted CD4+, CD8+, or CD8+CD57+ T cells (not recorded which) from PBMCs. The CDR3 sequence is CASSTTGAAFNEQFF. CDR3 DNA sequence: TGTGCCAGTAGTACTACAGGGGCCGCCTTCAATGAGCAGTTCTTC. Looking up the rest from reference TRBV19 and TRBJ2-1 gives the full variable domain: DGGITQSPKYLFRKEGQNVTLSCEQNLNHDAMYWYRQDPGQGLRLIYYSQIVNDFQKGDIAEGYSVSREKKESFPLTVTSAQKNPTAFYLCASSTTGAAFNEQFFGPGTRLTVL.